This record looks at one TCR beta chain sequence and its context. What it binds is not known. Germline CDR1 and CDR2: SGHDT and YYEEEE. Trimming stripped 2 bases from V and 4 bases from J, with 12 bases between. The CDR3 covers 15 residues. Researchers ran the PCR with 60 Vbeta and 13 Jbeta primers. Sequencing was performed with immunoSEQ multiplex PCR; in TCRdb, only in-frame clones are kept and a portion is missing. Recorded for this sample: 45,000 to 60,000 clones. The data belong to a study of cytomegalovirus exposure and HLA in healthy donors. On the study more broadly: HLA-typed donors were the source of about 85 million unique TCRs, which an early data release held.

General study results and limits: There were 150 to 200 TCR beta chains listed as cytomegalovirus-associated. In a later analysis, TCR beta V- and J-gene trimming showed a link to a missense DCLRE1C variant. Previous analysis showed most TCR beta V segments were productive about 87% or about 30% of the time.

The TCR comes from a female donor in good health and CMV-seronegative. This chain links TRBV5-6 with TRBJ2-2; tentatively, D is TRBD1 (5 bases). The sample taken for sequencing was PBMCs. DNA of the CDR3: TGTGCCAGCAGCTTAGGGCTAGGGGCCACCGGGGAGCTGTTTTTT. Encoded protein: CASSLGLGATGELFF.